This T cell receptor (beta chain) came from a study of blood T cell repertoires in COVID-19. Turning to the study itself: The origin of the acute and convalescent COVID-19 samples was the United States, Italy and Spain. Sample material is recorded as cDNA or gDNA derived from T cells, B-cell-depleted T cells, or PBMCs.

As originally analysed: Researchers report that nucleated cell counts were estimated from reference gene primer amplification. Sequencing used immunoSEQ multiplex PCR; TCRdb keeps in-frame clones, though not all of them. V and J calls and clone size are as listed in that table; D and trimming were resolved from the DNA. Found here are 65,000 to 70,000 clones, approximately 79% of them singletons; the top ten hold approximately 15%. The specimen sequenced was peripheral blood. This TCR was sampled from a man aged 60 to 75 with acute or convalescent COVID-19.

The CDR3 DNA reads as TGTGCCAGCAGCCCGACTGGTACAGAGCAGTTCTTC. Translation gives CASSPTGTEQFF. J is TRBJ2-1 and V is TRBV3-1 (or the pseudogene TRBV3-2); the D is unclear. The germline V gene has CDR1 LGHDT and CDR2 YNNKEL (reference sequence). V was pared by 4 bases and J by 10 bases, with 11 bases between. The CDR3 consists of 12 residues.